This T cell receptor (beta chain) was documented in a study of T cell responses to AZD1222 COVID-19 vaccine. Worth noting for this clone: What it recognizes is unknown.

Broader study findings: A reported finding is that nearly half of spike-specific TCRs target unmutated variant regions. Among those given AZD1222, only five or six were seropositive at baseline. White British donors predominated, females outnumbered males, and clonal diversity was possibly underestimated.

Both about-4-week and about-12-week second-dose recipients were combined. This CDR3 comprises 16 residues. V trimming: 3 bases; J trimming: 6 bases; junction bases outside the gene matches: 4. Germline V CDR1 and CDR2: SGHVS, FQNEAQ. Libraries were prepared by immunoSEQ multiplex PCR; TCRdb keeps only in-frame clonotypes and omits some of them. This table holds around 58,000 clones, roughly 90% found once. This receptor was identified in an adult who received the AZD1222 COVID-19 vaccine. This chain links TRBV7-8 with TRBJ2-1, with 14 positions matching TRBD2. Sequencing was performed on peripheral blood, taken 28 days after the second AZD1222 dose. CDR3 bases: TGTGCCAGCAGCTTTGGGACTAGCGGGAGCGGCAATGAGCAGTTCTTC. It yields the protein CASSFGTSGSGNEQFF. The whole variable domain, filled in from reference TRBV7-8 and TRBJ2-1, reads GAGVSQSPRYKVAKRGQDVALRCDPISGHVSLFWYQQALGQGPEFLTYFQNEAQLDKSGLPSDRFFAERPEGSVSTLKIQRTQQEDSAVYLCASSFGTSGSGNEQFFGPGTRLTVL.